One T cell receptor beta chain is described in this entry. Its specificity is not known. V lost 8 bases and J 0 bases, leaving 5 bases between the germline ends. Germline V lookup: CDR1 LNHDA, CDR2 SQIVND (reference sequence). The CDR3 loop spans 12 amino acids. The data belong to a study of T cells in pancreatic ductal adenocarcinoma. The method was immunoSEQ multiplex PCR; TCRdb's version includes in-frame clones alone and lacks a portion of them. Among roughly 100,000 clones listed, roughly 95% were seen once. Selected pancreatic ductal adenocarcinoma patients had undergone surgery without neoadjuvant therapy. Study-wide results and caveats: Blood had more productive templates and roughly 8-fold more unique clonotypes than tumor.

The genes are TRBV19 and TRBJ1-3; D gene unclear. The clonotype was recovered from a human donor with pancreatic ductal adenocarcinoma. Sequenced: PBMCs. CDR3 residues: CASQSSGNTIYF. In DNA, the CDR3 is TGTGCCAGTCAGTCCTCTGGAAACACCATATATTTT. Filled out from reference TRBV19 and TRBJ1-3, the complete variable domain reads DGGITQSPKYLFRKEGQNVTLSCEQNLNHDAMYWYRQDPGQGLRLIYYSQIVNDFQKGDIAEGYSVSREKKESFPLTVTSAQKNPTAFYLCASQSSGNTIYFGEGSWLTVV.